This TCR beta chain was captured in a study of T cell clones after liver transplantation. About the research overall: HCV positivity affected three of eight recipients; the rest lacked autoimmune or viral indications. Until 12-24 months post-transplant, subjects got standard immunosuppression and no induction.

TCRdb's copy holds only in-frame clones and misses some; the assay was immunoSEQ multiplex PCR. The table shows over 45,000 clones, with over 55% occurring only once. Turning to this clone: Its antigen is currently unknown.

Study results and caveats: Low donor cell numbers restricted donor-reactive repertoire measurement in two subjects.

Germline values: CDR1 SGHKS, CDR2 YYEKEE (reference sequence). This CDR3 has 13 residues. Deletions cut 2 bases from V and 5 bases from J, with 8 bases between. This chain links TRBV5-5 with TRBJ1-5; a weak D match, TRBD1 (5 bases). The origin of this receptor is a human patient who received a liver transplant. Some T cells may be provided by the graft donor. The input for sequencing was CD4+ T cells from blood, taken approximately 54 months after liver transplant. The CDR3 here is CASSFGGDQPQHF. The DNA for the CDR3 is TGTGCCAGCAGCTTTGGGGGGGATCAGCCCCAGCATTTT.